A single T cell receptor beta chain is shown here with its context. These data are taken from a study of blood T cell repertoires in COVID-19. Study as a whole: In each case, the material was cDNA or gDNA derived from T cells, B-cell-depleted T cells, or PBMCs.

The germline V and J ends were trimmed by 0 bases and 10 bases, with 16 bases remaining between them. The CDR3 totals 15 residues. Per the germline V gene, CDR1 is LGHNA and CDR2 is YNFKEQ. Some clones are missing from TCRdb's copy, which holds only in-frame ones; the method was immunoSEQ multiplex PCR. Among about 140,000 clones listed, 65% to 85% were seen once. V usage is TRBV4-2 and J usage is TRBJ2-4; D may be TRBD2 (5 bases). Sequencing was carried out using peripheral blood. This receptor was taken from a young man with COVID-19, enrolled during active disease. The CDR3 bases are TGTGCCAGCAGCCAAGAGGCCAATCTAGCTGGTATTCAGTACTTC. Protein: CASSQEANLAGIQYF.